The present TCR beta chain was sequenced within a study of OX40 agonist ivuxolimab in advanced cancers. Background on the study: An agonistic anti-OX40 (CD134) antibody, ivuxolimab, was used to treat the patients. Patient treatment consisted of intravenous ivuxolimab administration every 2 weeks at 0.01 to 10 mg/kg. Study-level results: In CD8+ T cells, expanded clones were on average more numerous than in CD4+.

The CDR3 spans 16 residues. V gave up 5 bases and J gave up 7 bases, with 21 bases separating them. Germline lookup yields CDR1 SGHTA and CDR2 FQGNSA. Profiling relied on immunoSEQ multiplex PCR, and the TCRdb table lists in-frame clones only, not all of them. Of tens of thousands of clones detected, roughly 90% appear once; the ten largest clones hold approximately 23%. A remark on this clone: What it recognizes is unknown.

Patients with autoimmune history or systemic immunosuppression were excluded. The receptor was isolated from an adult with an advanced solid tumor such as melanoma, head and neck, liver or kidney cancer. The source was CD4+ or CD8+ T cells sorted from blood, collected in a trial of the OX40 agonist ivuxolimab. The chain links TRBV7-2 to TRBJ1-5; no firm D call. CDR3 region: CASSPRTNSRGQPQHF. The CDR3 nucleotides read TGTGCCAGCAGCCCACGGACGAATTCTAGAGGGCAGCCCCAGCATTTT.